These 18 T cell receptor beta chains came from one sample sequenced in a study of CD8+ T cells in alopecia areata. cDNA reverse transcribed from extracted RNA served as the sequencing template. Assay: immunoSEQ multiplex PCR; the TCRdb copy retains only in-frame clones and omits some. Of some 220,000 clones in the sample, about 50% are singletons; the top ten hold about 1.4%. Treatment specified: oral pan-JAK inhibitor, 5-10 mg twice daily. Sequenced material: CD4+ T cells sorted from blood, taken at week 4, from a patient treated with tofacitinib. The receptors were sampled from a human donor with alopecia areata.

CDR3 sequence reads: CASSVELWTGVFEQYF. The CDR3 DNA is TGTGCCAGCAGCGTAGAGCTCTGGACAGGGGTTTTCGAGCAGTACTTC. The rearrangement links TRBV9 to TRBJ2-7, with 9 bases that match TRBD1. J gave up 6 bases and V 0 bases, and 10 bases lay outside the gene matches. The CDR3 is 16 residues long. Germline-derived CDR1 and CDR2 are SGDLS and YYNGEE.

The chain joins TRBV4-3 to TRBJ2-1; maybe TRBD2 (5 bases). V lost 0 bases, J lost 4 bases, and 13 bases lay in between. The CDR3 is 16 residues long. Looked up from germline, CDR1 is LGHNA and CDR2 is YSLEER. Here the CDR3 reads CASSQDVPGIYNEQFF. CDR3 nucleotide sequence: TGCGCCAGCAGCCAAGATGTCCCGGGGATTTACAATGAGCAGTTCTTC.

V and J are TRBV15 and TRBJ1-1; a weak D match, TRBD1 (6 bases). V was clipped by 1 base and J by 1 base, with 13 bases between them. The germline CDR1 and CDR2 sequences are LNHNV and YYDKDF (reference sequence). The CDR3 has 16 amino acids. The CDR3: CATSRVYGQTNTEAFF. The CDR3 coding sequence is TGTGCCACCAGCAGAGTATACGGACAGACGAACACTGAAGCTTTCTTT. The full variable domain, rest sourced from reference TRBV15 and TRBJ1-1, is DAMVIQNPRYQVTQFGKPVTLSCSQTLNHNVMYWYQQKSSQAPKLLFHYYDKDFNNEADTPDNFQSRRPNTSFCFLDIRSPGLGDTAMYLCATSRVYGQTNTEAFFGQGTRLTVV.

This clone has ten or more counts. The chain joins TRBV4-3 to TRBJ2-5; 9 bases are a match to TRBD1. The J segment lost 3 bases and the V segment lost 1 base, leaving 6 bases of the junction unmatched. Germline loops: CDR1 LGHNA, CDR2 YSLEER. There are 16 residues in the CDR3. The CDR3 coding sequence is TGCGCCAGCAGCCAAGGGACAGGGGTAAATGAAGAGACCCAGTACTTC. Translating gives CASSQGTGVNEETQYF.

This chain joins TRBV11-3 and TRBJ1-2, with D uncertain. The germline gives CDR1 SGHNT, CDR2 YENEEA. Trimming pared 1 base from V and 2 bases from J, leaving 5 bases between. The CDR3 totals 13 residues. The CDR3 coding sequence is TGTGCCAGCAGCTTAGCAGGAAACTATGGCTACACCTTC. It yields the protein CASSLAGNYGYTF.

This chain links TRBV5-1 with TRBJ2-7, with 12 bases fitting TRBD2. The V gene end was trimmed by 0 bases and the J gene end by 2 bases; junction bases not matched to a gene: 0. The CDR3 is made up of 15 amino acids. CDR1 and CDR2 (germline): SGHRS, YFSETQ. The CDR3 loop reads CASSLGLAGAYEQYF. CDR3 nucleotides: TGCGCCAGCAGCTTGGGACTAGCGGGGGCCTACGAGCAGTACTTC.

CDR3 sequence: CAWSVRGFSQGFKLPEAFF. The CDR3 DNA sequence: TGTGCCTGGAGTGTACGGGGCTTTTCCCAAGGCTTTAAACTCCCTGAAGCTTTCTTT. The chain recombines TRBV30 with TRBJ1-1; D possibly corresponds to TRBD1 (5 bases). The germline gives CDR1 GTSNPN, CDR2 SVGIG (reference sequence). V was cut by 0 bases and J by 6 bases, with 29 bases left in between. The CDR3 contains 19 residues.

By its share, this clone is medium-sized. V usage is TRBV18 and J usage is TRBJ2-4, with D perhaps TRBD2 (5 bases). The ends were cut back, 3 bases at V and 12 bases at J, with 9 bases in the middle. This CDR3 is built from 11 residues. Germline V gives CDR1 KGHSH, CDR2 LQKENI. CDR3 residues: CASSPGGYQYF. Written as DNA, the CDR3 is TGTGCCAGCTCACCCGGAGGCTATCAGTACTTC.

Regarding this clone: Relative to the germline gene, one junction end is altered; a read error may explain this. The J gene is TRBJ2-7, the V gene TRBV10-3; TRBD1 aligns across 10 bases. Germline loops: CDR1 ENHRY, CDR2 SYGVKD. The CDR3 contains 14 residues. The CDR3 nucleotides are TGTGCCATCAGTCGGGACAGGGGATCCTCCGAGCAGTACTTC. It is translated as CAISRDRGSSEQYF.

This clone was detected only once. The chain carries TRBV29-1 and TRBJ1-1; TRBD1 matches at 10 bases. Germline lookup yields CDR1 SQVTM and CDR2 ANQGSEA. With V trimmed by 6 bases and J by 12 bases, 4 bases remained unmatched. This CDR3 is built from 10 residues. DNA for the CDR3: TGCAGCGTAGGACAGGGGGTAACTTTCTTT. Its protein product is CSVGQGVTFF.

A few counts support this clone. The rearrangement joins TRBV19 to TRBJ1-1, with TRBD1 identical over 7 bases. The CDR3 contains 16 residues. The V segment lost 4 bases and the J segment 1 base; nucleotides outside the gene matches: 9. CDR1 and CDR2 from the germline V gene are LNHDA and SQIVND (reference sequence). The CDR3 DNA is TGTGCCAGTAGTACTCTGACAGGGCGGGGGAACACTGAAGCTTTCTTT. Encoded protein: CASSTLTGRGNTEAFF.

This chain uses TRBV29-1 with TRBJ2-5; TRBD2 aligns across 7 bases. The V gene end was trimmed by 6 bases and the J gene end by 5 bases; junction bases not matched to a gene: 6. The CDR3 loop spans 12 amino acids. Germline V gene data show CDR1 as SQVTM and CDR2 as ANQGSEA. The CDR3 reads CSVGGLSETQYF. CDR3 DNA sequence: TGCAGCGTGGGGGGACTAAGCGAGACCCAGTACTTC.

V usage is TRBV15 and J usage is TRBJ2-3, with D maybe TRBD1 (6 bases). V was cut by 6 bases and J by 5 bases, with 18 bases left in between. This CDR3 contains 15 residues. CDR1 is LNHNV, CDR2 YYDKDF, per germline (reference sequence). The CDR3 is CATRTGGTGIDTQYF. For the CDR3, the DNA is TGTGCCACCAGAACTGGGGGAACAGGGATAGATACGCAGTATTTT.

The CDR3, as DNA: TGCAGCGTTGAGAGGCGAGGGAACACTGAAGCTTTCTTT. Residues: CSVERRGNTEAFF. The rearrangement uses TRBV29-1 and TRBJ1-1, with D hard to call. The CDR3 is 13 residues long. Germline CDR1 SQVTM, CDR2 ANQGSEA. V was trimmed by 3 bases and J by 1 base, leaving 9 bases between them.

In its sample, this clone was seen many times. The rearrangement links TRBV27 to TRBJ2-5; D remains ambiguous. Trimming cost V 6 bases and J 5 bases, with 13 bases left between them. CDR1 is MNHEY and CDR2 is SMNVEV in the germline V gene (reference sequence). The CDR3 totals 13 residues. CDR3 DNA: TGTGCCAGCAGCTACAAGGGAAGGGAGACCCAGTACTTC. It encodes CASSYKGRETQYF.

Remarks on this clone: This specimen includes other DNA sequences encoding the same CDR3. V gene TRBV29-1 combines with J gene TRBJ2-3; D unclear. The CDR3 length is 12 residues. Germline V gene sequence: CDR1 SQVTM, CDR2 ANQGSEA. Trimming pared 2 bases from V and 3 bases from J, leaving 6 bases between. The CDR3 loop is CSVEPDTDTQYF. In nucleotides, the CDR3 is TGCAGCGTTGAACCCGATACAGATACGCAGTATTTT.

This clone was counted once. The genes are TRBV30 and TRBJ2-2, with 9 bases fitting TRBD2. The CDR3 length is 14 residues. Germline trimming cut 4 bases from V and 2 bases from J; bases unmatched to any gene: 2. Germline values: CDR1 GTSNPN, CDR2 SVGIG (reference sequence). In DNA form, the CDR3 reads TGTGCCTGGAAAGCGGGGGGAAACACCGGGGAGCTGTTTTTT. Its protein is CAWKAGGNTGELFF.

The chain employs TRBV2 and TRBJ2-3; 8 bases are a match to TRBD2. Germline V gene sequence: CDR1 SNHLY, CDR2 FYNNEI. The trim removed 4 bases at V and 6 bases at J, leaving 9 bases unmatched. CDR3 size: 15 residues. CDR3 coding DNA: TGTGCCAGCAGTGGGATCTCGGGGGGGCTGGATACGCAGTATTTT. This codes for CASSGISGGLDTQYF.